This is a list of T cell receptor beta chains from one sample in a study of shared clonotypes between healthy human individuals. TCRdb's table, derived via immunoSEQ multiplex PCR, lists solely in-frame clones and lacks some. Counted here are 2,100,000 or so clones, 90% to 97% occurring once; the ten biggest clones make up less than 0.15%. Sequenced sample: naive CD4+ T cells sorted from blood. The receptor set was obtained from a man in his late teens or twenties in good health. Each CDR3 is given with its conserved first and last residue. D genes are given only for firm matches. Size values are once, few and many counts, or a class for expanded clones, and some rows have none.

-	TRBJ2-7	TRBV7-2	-	TGTGCCAGCAGCTTATTCGGCAGGGAGTACGAGCAGTACTTC	CASSLFGREYEQYF
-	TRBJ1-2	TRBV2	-	TGTGCCAGCAGTGGCCCAGGGCTCGGCTATGGCTACACCTTC	CASSGPGLGYGYTF
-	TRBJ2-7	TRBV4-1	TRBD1	TGCGCCAGCAGCCTTTATATCGACAGGGCCTACGAGCAGTACTTC	CASSLYIDRAYEQYF
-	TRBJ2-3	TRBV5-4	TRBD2	TGTGCCAGCAGCTTCGGGACTACCTCCACAGATACGCAGTATTTT	CASSFGTTSTDTQYF
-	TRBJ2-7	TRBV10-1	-	TGCGCCAGCAGTGAGTTCTTGAGCGGCACACTGACCTACGAGCAGTACTTC	CASSEFLSGTLTYEQYF
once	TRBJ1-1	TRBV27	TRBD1	TGTGCCAGCAGTTCCGACAGGGGAACTGAAGCTTTCTTT	CASSSDRGTEAFF
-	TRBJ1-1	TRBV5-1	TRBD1	TGCGCCAGCAGCCTCGGGACAGCGAACACTGAAGCTTTCTTT	CASSLGTANTEAFF
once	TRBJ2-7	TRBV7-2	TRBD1	TGTGCCAGCAGCCCGGTGACAGGGGGCTCCTACGAGCAGTACTTC	CASSPVTGGSYEQYF
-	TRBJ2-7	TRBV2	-	TGTGCCAGCAGCCACCGGACCGCTCCCTACGAGCAGTACTTC	CASSHRTAPYEQYF
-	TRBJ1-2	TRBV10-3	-	TGTGCCTTTCAGGGAGGCAACTATGGCTACACCTTC	CAFQGGNYGYTF
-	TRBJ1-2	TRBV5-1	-	TGCGCCAGCAGCCTTATGATGACAGGCCTGAGTGGCTACACCTTC	CASSLMMTGLSGYTF
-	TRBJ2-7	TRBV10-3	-	TGTGCCACCAGGGGGGCTAGTGAGTCGTACGAGCAGTACTTC	CATRGASESYEQYF
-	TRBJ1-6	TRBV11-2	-	TGTGCCAGCAGCTTAGTGGGCCTCGCTCATTCACCCCTCCACTTT	CASSLVGLAHSPLHF
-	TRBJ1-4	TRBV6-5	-	TGTGCCAGCAGACGTGACAGTTCAACTAATGAAAAACTGTTTTTT	CASRRDSSTNEKLFF
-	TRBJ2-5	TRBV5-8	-	TGTGCCAGCAGCCCGGGGGCTAGCGACCAAGAGACCCAGTACTTC	CASSPGASDQETQYF
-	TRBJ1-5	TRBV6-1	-	TGTGCCACCAAACAGGGCTGGGAACAGCCCCAGCATTTT	CATKQGWEQPQHF
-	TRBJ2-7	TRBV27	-	TGTGCCAGCAGTTTGACCGTAAACTCCTACGAGCAGTACTTC	CASSLTVNSYEQYF
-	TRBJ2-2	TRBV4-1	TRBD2	TGCGCCAGCAGCCAGAGGGGAGGGGCACCCGGGGAGCTGTTTTTT	CASSQRGGAPGELFF
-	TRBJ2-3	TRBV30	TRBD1	TGTGCCTGGAGTGTACTCGGGACAGTTGTCACAGATACGCAGTATTTT	CAWSVLGTVVTDTQYF
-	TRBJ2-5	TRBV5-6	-	TGTGCCAGCAGCTTGTACGTAACTCAAGAGACCCAGTACTTC	CASSLYVTQETQYF
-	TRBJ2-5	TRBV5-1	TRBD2	TGCGCCAGCAGCTTGGCAGCGGGAGTGGAGACCCAGTACTTC	CASSLAAGVETQYF
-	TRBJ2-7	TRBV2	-	TGTGCCAGCAGTTCTCTCCGGGTCGCGTCCTACGAGCAGTACTTC	CASSSLRVASYEQYF
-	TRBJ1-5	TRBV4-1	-	TGCGCCAGCAGCCAAGGCCTTCAGAGCAATCAGCCCCAGCATTTT	CASSQGLQSNQPQHF
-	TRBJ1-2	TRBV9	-	TGTGCCAGCAGCGTAGCACTGGTAGAGGGAGTCCGTGGCTACACCTTC	CASSVALVEGVRGYTF
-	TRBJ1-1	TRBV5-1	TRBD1	TGCGCCAGCAGCAGGGACAGGTTGGAGAACACTGAAGCTTTCTTT	CASSRDRLENTEAFF
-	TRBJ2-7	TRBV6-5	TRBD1	TGTGCCAGCAGCAGGGGGACAGATTACGAGCAGTACTTC	CASSRGTDYEQYF
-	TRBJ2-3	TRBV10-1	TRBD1	TGCGCCAGCAGTTACAGGGGAAACACAGATACGCAGTATTTT	CASSYRGNTDTQYF
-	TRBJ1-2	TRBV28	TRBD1	TGTGCCAGCAGTTTCGGGGACAGGAACTATGGCTACACCTTC	CASSFGDRNYGYTF
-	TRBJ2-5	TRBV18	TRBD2	TGTGCCAGCTCACCTACGGGACTAGCGGAGACCCAGTACTTC	CASSPTGLAETQYF
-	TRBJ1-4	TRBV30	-	TGTGCCTGGAGTGCCCCCGGACAGCCAACTAATGAAAAACTGTTTTTT	CAWSAPGQPTNEKLFF
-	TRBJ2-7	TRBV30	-	TGTGCCTGGGCGGACAGTTCCTACGAGCAGTACTTC	CAWADSSYEQYF
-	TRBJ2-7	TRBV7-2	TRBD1	TGTGCCAGCAGCCGACAGGGCTATCCAGGCGAGCAGTACTTC	CASSRQGYPGEQYF
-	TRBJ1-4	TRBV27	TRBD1	TGTGCCAGCAGAAGATACGGGACAGCAGCAACTAATGAAAAACTGTTTTTT	CASRRYGTAATNEKLFF
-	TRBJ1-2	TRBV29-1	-	TGCAGCGTTGGAGGGGGAACCTATGGCTACACCTTC	CSVGGGTYGYTF
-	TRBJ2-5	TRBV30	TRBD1	TGTGCCTGGAGTGTACAGGGGGGTCAAGAGACCCAGTACTTC	CAWSVQGGQETQYF
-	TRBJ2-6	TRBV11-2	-	TGTGCCAGCAGCAACTCTGGGGCCAACGTCCTGACTTTC	CASSNSGANVLTF
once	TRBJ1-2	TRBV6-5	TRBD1	TGTGCCAGCAGTAACGACAGGGGCCAACCCTATGGCTACACCTTC	CASSNDRGQPYGYTF
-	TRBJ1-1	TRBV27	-	TGTGCCAGCCGCACGGGGGCCACTGAAGCTTTCTTT	CASRTGATEAFF
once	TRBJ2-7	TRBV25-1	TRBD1	TGTGCCAGCAGTGGACGACAGGGCTTTTCCTACGAGCAGTACTTC	CASSGRQGFSYEQYF
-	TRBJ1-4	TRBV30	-	TGTGCCTGGAGTCCCCAGGCTAATGAAAAACTGTTTTTT	CAWSPQANEKLFF
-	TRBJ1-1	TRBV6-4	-	TGTGCCAGCAGTGCCCAACCATGGGGGACTGAAGCTTTCTTT	CASSAQPWGTEAFF
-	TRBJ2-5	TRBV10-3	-	TGTGCCATCACCCCTAGCTTTACAGAGACCCAGTACTTC	CAITPSFTETQYF
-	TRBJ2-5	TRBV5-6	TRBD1	TGTGCCAGCAGCTCGCCGGGACAGGGCATGAAGACCCAGTACTTC	CASSSPGQGMKTQYF
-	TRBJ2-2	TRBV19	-	TGTGCCAGTAGTCAGGGGGGTGCCGGGGAGCTGTTTTTT	CASSQGGAGELFF
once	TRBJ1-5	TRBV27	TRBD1	TGTGCCAGCAGCTATCTAGGACAGGCCCAGCATTTT	CASSYLGQAQHF